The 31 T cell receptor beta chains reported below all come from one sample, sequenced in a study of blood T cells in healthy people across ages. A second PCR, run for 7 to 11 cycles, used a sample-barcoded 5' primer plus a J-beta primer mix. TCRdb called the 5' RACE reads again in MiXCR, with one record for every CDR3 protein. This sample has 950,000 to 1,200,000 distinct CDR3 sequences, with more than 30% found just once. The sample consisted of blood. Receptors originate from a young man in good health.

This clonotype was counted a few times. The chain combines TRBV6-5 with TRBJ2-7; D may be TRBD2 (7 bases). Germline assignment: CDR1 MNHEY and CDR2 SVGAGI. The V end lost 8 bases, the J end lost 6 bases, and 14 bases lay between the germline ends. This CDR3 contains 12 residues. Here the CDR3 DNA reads TGTGCCAGCGGCTTCGCGGGGGCCGAGCAGTACTTC. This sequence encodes CASGFAGAEQYF.

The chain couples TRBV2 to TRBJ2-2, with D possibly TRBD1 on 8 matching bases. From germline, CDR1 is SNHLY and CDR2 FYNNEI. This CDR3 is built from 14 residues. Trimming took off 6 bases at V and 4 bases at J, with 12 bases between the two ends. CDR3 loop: CASRTGEGTGELFF. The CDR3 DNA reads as TGTGCCAGCAGGACAGGGGAGGGCACCGGGGAGCTGTTTTTT.

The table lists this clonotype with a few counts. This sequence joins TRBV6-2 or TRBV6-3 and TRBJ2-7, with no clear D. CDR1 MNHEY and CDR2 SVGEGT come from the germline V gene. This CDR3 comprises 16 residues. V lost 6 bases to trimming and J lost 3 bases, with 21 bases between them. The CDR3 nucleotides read TGTGCCAGCAGCCGTACCACACGTTCAGCGTTCTACGAGCAGTACTTC. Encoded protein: CASSRTTRSAFYEQYF.

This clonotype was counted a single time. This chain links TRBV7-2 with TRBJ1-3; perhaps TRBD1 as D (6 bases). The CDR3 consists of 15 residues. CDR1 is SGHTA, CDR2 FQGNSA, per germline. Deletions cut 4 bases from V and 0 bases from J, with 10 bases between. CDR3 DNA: TGTGCCAGCAGCTCACAGGGCCTCTCTGGAAACACCATATATTTT. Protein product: CASSSQGLSGNTIYF.

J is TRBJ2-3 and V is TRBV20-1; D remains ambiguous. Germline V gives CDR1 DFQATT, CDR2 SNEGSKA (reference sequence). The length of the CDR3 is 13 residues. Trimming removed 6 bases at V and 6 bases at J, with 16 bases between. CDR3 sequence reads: CSALRTAGDTQYF. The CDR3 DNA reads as TGCAGTGCCCTCCGGACCGCCGGGGATACGCAGTATTTT.

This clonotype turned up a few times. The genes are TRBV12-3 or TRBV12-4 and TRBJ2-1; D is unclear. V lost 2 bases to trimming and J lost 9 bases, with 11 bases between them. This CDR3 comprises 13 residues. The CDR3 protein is CASSLNSAVEQFF. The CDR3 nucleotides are TGTGCCAGCAGTTTAAACTCCGCCGTTGAGCAGTTCTTC.

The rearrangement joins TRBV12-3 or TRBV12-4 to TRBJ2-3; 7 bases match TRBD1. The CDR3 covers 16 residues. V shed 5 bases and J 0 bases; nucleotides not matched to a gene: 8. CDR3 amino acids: CASSRDRVLSTDTQYF. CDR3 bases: TGTGCCAGCAGTCGCGACAGGGTTTTGAGCACAGATACGCAGTATTTT.

CDR3 nucleotide sequence: TGTGCCAGCTCACCTCGAACCGGGACAGGGGGAACTAGCTCCTACAATGAGCAGTTCTTC. Amino acids: CASSPRTGTGGTSSYNEQFF. The chain carries TRBV18 and TRBJ2-1; TRBD1 aligns across 11 bases. This CDR3 contains 20 residues. V shed 3 bases and J 0 bases; nucleotides not matched to a gene: 13. CDR1 and CDR2 from the germline V gene are KGHSH and LQKENI.

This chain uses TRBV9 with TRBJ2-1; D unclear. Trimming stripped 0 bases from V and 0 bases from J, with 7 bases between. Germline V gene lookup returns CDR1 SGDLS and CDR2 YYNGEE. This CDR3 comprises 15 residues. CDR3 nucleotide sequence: TGTGCCAGCAGCGTAGGCTGGGGCTCCTACAATGAGCAGTTCTTC. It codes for CASSVGWGSYNEQFF.

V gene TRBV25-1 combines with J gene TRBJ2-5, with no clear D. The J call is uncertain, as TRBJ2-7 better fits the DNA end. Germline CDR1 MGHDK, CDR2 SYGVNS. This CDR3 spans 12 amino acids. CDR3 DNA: TGTGCCAGCAGTGCCTGGGGTTACGAGCAGTACTTC. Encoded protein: CASSAWGYEQYF.

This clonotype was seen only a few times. The CDR3 region is CASTQGGSTDTQYF. The CDR3 region has the DNA TGTGCCAGCACCCAGGGGGGTAGCACAGATACGCAGTATTTT. This chain uses TRBV6-2 or TRBV6-3 with TRBJ2-3, with D possibly being TRBD1 (7 bases). The CDR3 covers 14 residues. The V end was cut by 7 bases, the J end by 0 bases, with 11 bases between. CDR1 is MNHEY and CDR2 is SVGEGT in the germline V gene.

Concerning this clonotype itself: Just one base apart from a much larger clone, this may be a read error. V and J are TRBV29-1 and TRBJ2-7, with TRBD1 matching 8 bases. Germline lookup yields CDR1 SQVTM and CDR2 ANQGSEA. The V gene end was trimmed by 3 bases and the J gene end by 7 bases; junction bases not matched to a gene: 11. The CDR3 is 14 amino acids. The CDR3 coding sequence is TGCAGCGTTGACGGACAGGGAATGATCAATGAGCAGTACTTC. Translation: CSVDGQGMINEQYF.

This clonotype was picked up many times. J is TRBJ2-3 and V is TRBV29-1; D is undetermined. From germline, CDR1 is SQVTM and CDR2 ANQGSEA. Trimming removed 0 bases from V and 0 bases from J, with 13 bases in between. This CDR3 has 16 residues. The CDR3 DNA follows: TGCAGCGTTGAAGATCGAACTCGTCTTAGCACAGATACGCAGTATTTT. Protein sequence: CSVEDRTRLSTDTQYF.

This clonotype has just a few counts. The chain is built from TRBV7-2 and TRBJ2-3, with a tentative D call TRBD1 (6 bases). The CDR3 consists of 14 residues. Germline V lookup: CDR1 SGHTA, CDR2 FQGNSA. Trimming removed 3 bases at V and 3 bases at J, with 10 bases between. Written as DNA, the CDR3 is TGTGCCAGCAGCTTCCCGACAGGAACAGATACGCAGTATTTT. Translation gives CASSFPTGTDTQYF.

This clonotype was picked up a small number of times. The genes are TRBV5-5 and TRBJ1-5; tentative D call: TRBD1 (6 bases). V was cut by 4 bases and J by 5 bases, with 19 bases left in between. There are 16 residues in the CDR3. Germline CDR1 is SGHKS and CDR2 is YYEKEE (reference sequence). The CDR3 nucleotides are TGTGCCAGCAGCACGGAAGTTTTACAGGGATATCAGCCCCAGCATTTT. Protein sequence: CASSTEVLQGYQPQHF.

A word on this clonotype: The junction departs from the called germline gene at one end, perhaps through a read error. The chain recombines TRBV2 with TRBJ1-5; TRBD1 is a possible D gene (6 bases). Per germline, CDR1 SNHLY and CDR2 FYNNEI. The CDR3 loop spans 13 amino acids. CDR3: CVSRQDSNQPQHF. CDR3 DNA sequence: TGTGTCAGCAGACAGGATAGCAATCAGCCCCAGCATTTT.

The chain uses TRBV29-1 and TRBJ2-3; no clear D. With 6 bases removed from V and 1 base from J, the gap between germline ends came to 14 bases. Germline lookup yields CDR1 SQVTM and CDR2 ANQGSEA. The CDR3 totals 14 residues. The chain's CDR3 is CSVATVSRTDTQYF. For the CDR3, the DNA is TGCAGCGTCGCCACTGTTTCCCGCACAGATACGCAGTATTTT.

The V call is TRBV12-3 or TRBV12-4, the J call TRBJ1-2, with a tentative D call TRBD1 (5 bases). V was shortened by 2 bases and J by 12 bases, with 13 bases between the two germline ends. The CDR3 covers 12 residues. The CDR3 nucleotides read TGTGCCAGCAGTTTACATACAGGCCCCCACACCTTC. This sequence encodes CASSLHTGPHTF.

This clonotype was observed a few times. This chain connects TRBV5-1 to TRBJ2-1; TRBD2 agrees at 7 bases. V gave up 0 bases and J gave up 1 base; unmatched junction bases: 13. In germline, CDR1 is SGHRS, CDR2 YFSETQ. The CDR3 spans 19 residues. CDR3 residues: CASSLAGYGGGSSYNEQFF. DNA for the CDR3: TGCGCCAGCAGCTTGGCGGGCTATGGCGGGGGATCGTCCTACAATGAGCAGTTCTTC.

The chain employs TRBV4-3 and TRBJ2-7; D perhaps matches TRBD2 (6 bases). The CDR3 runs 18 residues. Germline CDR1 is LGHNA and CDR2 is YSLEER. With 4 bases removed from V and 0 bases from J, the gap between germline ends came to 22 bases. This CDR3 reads CASSLSGEAGKGSYEQYF. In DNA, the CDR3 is TGCGCCAGCAGCCTTTCCGGGGAGGCAGGCAAGGGCTCCTACGAGCAGTACTTC.

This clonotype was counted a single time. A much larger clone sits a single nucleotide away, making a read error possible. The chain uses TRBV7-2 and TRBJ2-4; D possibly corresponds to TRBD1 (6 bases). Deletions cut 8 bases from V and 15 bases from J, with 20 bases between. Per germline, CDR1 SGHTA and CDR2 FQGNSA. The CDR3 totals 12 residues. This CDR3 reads CASGQSRDNPYF. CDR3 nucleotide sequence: TGTGCCAGCGGCCAAAGCCGGGACAACCCGTACTTC.

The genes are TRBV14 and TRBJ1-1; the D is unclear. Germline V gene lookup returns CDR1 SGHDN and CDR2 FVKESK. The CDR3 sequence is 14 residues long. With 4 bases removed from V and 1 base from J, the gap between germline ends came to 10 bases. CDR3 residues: CASSPHHRNTEAFF. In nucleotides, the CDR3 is TGTGCCAGCAGCCCCCACCACAGGAACACTGAAGCTTTCTTT.

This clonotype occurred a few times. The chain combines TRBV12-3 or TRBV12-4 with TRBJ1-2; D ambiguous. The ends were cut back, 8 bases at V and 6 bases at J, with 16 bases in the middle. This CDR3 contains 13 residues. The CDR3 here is CASLSTLRDGYTF. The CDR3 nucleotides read TGTGCCAGCTTGTCGACATTGCGAGATGGCTACACCTTC.

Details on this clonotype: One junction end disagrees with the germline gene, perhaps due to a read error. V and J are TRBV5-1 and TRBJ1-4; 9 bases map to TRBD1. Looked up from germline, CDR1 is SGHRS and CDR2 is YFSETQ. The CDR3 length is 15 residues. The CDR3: CASSSTGGAGEELFF. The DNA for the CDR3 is TGCGCCAGCAGCTCTACAGGGGGCGCGGGTGAAGAACTGTTTTTT.

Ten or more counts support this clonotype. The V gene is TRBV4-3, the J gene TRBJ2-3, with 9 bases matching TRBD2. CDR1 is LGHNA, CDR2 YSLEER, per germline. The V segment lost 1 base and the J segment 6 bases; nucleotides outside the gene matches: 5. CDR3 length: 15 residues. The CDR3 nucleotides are TGCGCCAGCAGCCAAGGACTAGCGGCGGAGGATACGCAGTATTTT. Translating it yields CASSQGLAAEDTQYF.

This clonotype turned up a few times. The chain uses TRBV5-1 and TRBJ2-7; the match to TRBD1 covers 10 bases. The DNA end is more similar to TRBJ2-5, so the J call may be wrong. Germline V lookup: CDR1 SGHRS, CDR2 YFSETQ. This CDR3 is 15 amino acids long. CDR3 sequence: CASSARDRGSRTQYF. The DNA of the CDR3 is TGCGCCAGCAGCGCCCGGGACAGGGGTTCACGGACCCAGTACTTC.

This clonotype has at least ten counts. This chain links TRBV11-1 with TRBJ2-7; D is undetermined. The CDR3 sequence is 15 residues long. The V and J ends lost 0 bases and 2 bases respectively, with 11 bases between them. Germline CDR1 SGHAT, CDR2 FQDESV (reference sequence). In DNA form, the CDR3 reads TGTGCCAGCAGCTTAGCGGCAACAAAGACCTACGAGCAGTACTTC. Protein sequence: CASSLAATKTYEQYF.

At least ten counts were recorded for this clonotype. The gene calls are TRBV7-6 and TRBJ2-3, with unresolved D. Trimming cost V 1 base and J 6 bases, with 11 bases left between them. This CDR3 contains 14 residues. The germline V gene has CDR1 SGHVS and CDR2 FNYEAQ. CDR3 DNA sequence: TGTGCCAGCAGCTTAGGCGGAACGAGGGATACGCAGTATTTT. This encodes CASSLGGTRDTQYF.

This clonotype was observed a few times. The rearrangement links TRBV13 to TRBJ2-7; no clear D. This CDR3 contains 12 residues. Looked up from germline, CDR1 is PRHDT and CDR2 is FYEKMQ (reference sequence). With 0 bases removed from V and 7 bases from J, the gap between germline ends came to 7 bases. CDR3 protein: CASSLGPAEQYF. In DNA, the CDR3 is TGTGCCAGCAGCTTAGGGCCGGCGGAGCAGTACTTC.

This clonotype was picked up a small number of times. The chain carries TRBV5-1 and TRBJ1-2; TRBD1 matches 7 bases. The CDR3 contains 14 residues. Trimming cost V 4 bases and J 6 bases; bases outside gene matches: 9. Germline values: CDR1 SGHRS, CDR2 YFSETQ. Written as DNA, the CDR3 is TGCGCCAGCAGCATATCCACAGGGGATGATGGCTACACCTTC. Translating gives CASSISTGDDGYTF.

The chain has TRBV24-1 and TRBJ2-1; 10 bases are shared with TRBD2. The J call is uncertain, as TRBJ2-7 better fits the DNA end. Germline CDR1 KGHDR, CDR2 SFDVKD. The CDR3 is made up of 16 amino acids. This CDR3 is CATSEGLAGEYNEQYF. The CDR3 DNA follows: TGTGCCACCAGTGAGGGGCTAGCGGGGGAGTACAATGAGCAGTACTTC.